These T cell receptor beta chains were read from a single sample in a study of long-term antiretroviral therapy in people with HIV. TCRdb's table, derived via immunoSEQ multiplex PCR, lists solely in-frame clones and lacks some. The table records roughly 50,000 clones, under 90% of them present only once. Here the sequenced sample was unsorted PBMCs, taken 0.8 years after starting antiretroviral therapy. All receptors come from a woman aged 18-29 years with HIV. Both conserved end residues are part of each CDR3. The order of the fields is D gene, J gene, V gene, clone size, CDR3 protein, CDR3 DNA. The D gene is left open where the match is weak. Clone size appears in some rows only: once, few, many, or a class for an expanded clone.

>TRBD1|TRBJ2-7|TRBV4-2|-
CASSQGQGASYEQYF
TGTGCCAGCAGCCAAGGCCAGGGGGCCTCCTACGAGCAGTACTTC
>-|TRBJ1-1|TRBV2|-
CASSEEGDWNTEAFF
TGTGCCAGCAGTGAAGAAGGGGATTGGAACACTGAAGCTTTCTTT
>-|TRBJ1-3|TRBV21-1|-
CASSTLTGATSGNTIYF
TGTGCCAGCAGCACACTGACAGGGGCCACATCTGGAAACACCATATATTTT
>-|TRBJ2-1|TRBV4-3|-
CASSQDSRLGTYNEQFF
TGCGCCAGCAGCCAAGATTCGCGGCTTGGCACCTACAATGAGCAGTTCTTC
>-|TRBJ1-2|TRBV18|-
CASSPSPGTYGYTF
TGTGCCAGCTCACCGTCTCCGGGCACGTATGGCTACACCTTC
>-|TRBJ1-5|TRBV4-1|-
CASSSRAYSNQPQHF
TGCGCCAGCAGTTCGAGGGCTTATAGCAATCAGCCCCAGCATTTT
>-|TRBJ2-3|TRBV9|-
CASSPLEWASTDTQYF
TGTGCCAGCAGCCCCCTGGAGTGGGCTAGCACAGATACGCAGTATTTT
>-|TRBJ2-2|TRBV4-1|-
CASRGYTGELFF
TGCGCCAGTCGGGGGTACACCGGGGAGCTGTTTTTT
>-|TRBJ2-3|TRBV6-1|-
CASKLDFSGTDTQYF
TGTGCCAGCAAGTTAGACTTTTCCGGCACAGATACGCAGTATTTT
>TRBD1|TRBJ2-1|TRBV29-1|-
CSVESADRGLYEQFF
TGCAGCGTTGAATCGGCAGACAGGGGTTTATATGAGCAGTTCTTC
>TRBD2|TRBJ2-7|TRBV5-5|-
CASSFTGTSVSYEQYF
TGTGCCAGCAGCTTTACCGGGACTAGCGTATCCTACGAGCAGTACTTC
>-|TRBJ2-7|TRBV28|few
CASSKLGLNEQYF
TGTGCCAGCAGTAAACTAGGTTTGAACGAGCAGTACTTC
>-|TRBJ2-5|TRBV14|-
CASSQDRQGWETQYF
TGTGCCAGCAGCCAAGATAGGCAGGGCTGGGAGACCCAGTACTTC
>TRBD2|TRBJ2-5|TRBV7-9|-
CASSPKTAAGAEETQYF
TGTGCCAGCAGCCCTAAGACCGCGGCGGGAGCGGAAGAGACCCAGTACTTC
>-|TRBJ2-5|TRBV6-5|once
CASRRGREPRETQYF
TGTGCCAGCAGGAGGGGACGGGAGCCTCGAGAGACCCAGTACTTC
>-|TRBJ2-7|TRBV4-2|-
CASSQGGAFYEQYF
TGTGCCAGCAGCCAAGGGGGCGCTTTCTACGAGCAGTACTTC
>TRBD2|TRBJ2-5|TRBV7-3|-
CASSLELSGRETQYF
TGTGCCAGCAGCTTAGAATTAAGCGGGAGGGAGACCCAGTACTTC
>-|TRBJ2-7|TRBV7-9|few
CASSLAGGLSEQYF
TGTGCCAGCAGCTTAGCGGGAGGACTCTCCGAGCAGTACTTC
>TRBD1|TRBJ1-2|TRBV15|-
CATSRDRSAGGNYGYTF
TGTGCCACCAGCAGAGATCGGTCGGCAGGGGGCAACTATGGCTACACCTTC
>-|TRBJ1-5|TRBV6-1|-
CAVLKERNSNQPQHF
TGTGCCGTCCTAAAAGAGCGGAATAGCAATCAGCCCCAGCATTTT
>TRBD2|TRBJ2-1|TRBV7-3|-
CASSSTSGRSGEQFF
TGTGCCAGCAGCTCAACTAGCGGGAGGTCGGGTGAGCAGTTCTTC
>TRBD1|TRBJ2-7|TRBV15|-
CATSRVDRGDYEQYF
TGTGCCACCAGCAGAGTAGACAGGGGGGATTACGAGCAGTACTTC
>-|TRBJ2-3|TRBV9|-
CASSVDTGLADTQYF
TGTGCCAGCAGCGTAGACACAGGGCTGGCAGATACGCAGTATTTT
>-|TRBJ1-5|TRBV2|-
CASMVSNQPQHF
TGTGCCAGCATGGTTAGCAATCAGCCCCAGCATTTT
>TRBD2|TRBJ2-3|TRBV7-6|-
CASSLGASGFTDTQYF
TGTGCCAGCAGCTTAGGAGCTAGCGGGTTTACAGATACGCAGTATTTT
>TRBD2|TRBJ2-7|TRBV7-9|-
CASSLTSISYEQYF
TGTGCCAGCAGCTTGACTAGCATATCCTACGAGCAGTACTTC
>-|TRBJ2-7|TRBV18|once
CASSPAGGGEQYF
TGTGCCAGCTCACCGGCTGGTGGCGGCGAGCAGTACTTC
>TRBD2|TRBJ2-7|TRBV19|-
CASTKASGATYEQYF
TGTGCCAGTACGAAGGCTAGCGGAGCCACCTACGAGCAGTACTTC
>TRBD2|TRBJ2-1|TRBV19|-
CASSFGGTAHNEQFF
TGTGCCAGTAGTTTCGGGGGGACGGCCCACAATGAGCAGTTCTTC
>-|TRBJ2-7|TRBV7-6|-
CASSLGPSEQYF
TGTGCCAGCAGCTTAGGGCCGTCCGAGCAGTACTTC
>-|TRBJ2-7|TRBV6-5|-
CASASSYEQYF
TGTGCCAGCGCGTCCTCCTACGAGCAGTACTTC
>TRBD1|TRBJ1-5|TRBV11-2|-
CASSLGTGGQPQHF
TGTGCCAGCAGCTTAGGGACAGGGGGCCAGCCCCAGCATTTT
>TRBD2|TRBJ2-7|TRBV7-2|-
CASSLFSGGAYEQYF
TGTGCCAGCAGCTTATTTAGCGGGGGGGCCTACGAGCAGTACTTC
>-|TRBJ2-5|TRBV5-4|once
CASSRDRARETQYF
TGTGCCAGCAGCCGGGACCGGGCTCGAGAGACCCAGTACTTC